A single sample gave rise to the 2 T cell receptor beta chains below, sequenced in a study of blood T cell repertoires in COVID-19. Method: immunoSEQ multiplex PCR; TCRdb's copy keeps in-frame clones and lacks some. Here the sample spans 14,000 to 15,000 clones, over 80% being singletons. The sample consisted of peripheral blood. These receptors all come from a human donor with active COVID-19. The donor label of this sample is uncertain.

The CDR3: CASSQGFGNQPQHF. The CDR3 DNA sequence: TGTGCCAGCAGTCAGGGGTTCGGCAATCAGCCCCAGCATTTT. V and J are TRBV28 and TRBJ1-5, with TRBD1 as a possible D gene (6 bases). Germline CDR1 is MDHEN and CDR2 is SYDVKM. The CDR3 totals 14 residues. The V end lost 5 bases, the J end lost 2 bases, and 10 bases lay between the germline ends.

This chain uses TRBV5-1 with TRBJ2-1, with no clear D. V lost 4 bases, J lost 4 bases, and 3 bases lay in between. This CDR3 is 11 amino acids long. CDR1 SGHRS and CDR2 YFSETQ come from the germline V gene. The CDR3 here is CASSTYNEQFF. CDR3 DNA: TGCGCCAGCAGCACTTACAATGAGCAGTTCTTC.